This T cell receptor (beta chain) was obtained from a study of blood T cell repertoires in COVID-19. Study summary: Researchers got acute and convalescent COVID-19 samples from the United States, Italy and Spain. PBMCs, B-cell-depleted T cells, or T cells provided the cDNA or gDNA that made up the material.

The V segment lost 7 bases and the J segment 4 bases; nucleotides outside the gene matches: 6. The CDR3 runs to 13 residues. Germline CDR1 is SQVTM and CDR2 is ANQGSEA. Authors' methods: Amplification with reference gene primers provided the estimates of nucleated cell counts. The repertoire was sequenced with immunoSEQ multiplex PCR; TCRdb's copy has only in-frame clones and lacks some. The V and J calls and clone size are taken from that table; D and trimming were inferred from the DNA. The data contain 150,000 or so clones, around 82% of them singletons. The source is a human donor with acute or convalescent COVID-19. The donor label of this sample is uncertain. The chain couples TRBV29-1 to TRBJ1-3, with TRBD1 matching over 8 bases. Sequencing was carried out using peripheral blood. The CDR3 region has the DNA TGCAGCGGCGGACAGGGAAGAGGAAACACCATATATTTT. This encodes CSGGQGRGNTIYF.